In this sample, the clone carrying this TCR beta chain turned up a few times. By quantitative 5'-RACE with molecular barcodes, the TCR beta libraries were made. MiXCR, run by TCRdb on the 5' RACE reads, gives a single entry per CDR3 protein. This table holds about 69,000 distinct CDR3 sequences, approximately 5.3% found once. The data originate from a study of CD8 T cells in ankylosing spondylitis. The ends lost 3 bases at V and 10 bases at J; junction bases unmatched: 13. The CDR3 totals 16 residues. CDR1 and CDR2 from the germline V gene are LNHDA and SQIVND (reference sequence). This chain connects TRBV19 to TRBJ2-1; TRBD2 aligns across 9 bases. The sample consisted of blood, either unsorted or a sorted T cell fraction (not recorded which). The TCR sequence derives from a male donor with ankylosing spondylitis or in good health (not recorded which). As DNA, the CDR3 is TGTGCCAGTAGTATTCCGCCCGGGACTAGCCCCACCGAGCAGTTCTTC. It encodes CASSIPPGTSPTEQFF.